The clone carrying this T cell receptor beta chain has ten or more counts. The germline V gene encodes CDR1 LGHDT and CDR2 YNNKEL (reference sequence). The CDR3 sequence is 13 residues long. The V end was cut by 1 base, the J end by 5 bases, with 8 bases between. The data originate from a study of patients and donors after allogeneic stem cell transplantation. One entry per CDR3 protein, called by TCRdb with MiXCR from the RT-PCR reads. The profile covers fewer than 30,000 distinct CDR3 sequences, with approximately 39% appearing a single time and over 70% taken by the ten largest. This chain links TRBV3-1 with TRBJ1-1, with D maybe TRBD1 (5 bases). The material sequenced was blood, either unsorted or a sorted T cell fraction (not recorded which). The source of this sequence is a human donor who was either an allogeneic HSCT recipient or a stem cell or donor lymphocyte infusion donor (not recorded which). It is not recorded whose cells these are; they may come from a transplant donor. The CDR3 sequence: CASSQVGATEAFF. The CDR3 DNA sequence: TGTGCCAGCAGCCAAGTAGGGGCTACTGAAGCTTTCTTT. The entire variable domain, with the rest obtained from reference TRBV3-1 and TRBJ1-1, is as follows: DTAVSQTPKYLVTQMGNDKSIKCEQNLGHDTMYWYKQDSKKFLKIMFSYNNKELIINETVPNRFSPKSPDKAHLNLHINSLELGDSAVYFCASSQVGATEAFFGQGTRLTVV.